One T cell receptor beta chain is described in this entry. What it recognizes is unknown. Every subset had its genomic DNA shared out evenly among several immunoSEQ plates. Methods used by the authors: Junction-only immunoSEQ sequences carried no quality scores, so filtering differed. Measured with immunoSEQ multiplex PCR; TCRdb has only the in-frame clones, and not every one. V, J and clone size were drawn from that table, and D and trimming were deduced from the DNA. This sample has 2 million to 3 million clones, with 93% found just once. This CDR3 has 18 amino acids. Germline V gives CDR1 SGHTA, CDR2 FQGTGA. Trimming removed 3 bases at V and 0 bases at J, with 18 bases between. The sample comes from a study of shared clonotypes between healthy human individuals. Notes on the study in general: A small donor pool kept down the genetic and exposure-history diversity that was represented.

The sequence was collected from a man younger than 35 in good health. Some clones in this sample may be carry-over from other donors' samples. Specimen: naive CD4+ T cells from PBMCs. Regarding subset: CD45RA+ positively selected. J is TRBJ1-5 and V is TRBV7-3; possibly TRBD1 for D (6 bases). CDR3 DNA: TGTGCCAGCAGCTTCCAGGGAGGGGGGCCGGATAGCAATCAGCCCCAGCATTTT. Protein: CASSFQGGGPDSNQPQHF.